The subject of this entry is one T cell receptor (beta chain). This sample is part of a study of cytomegalovirus exposure and HLA in healthy donors. In the PCR, 60 Vbeta and 13 Jbeta primers were used. Profiling relied on immunoSEQ multiplex PCR, and the TCRdb table lists in-frame clones only, not all of them. The repertoire holds tens of thousands of clones, with more than 65% as singletons. V shed 2 bases and J 3 bases; nucleotides not matched to a gene: 5. The germline V gene encodes CDR1 ENHRY and CDR2 SYGVKD. This CDR3 is built from 15 residues. V and J are TRBV10-3 and TRBJ2-7, with 9 bases matching TRBD1. This receptor was obtained from a girl under 10 years old in good health and CMV-seropositive. The source material was PBMCs. The CDR3 protein is CAISEGTGKLYEQYF. For the CDR3, the DNA is TGTGCCATCAGTGAGGGGACAGGGAAGCTCTACGAGCAGTACTTC.